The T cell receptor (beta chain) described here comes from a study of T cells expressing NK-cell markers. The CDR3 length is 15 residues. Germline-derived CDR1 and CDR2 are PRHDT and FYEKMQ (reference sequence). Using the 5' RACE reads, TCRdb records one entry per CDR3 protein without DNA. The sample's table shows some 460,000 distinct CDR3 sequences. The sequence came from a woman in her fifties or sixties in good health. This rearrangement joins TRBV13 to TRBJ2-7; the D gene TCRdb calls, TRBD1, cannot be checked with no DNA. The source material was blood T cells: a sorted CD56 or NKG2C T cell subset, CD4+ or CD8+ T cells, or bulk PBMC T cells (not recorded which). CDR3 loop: CASSSFWTVPYEQYF.